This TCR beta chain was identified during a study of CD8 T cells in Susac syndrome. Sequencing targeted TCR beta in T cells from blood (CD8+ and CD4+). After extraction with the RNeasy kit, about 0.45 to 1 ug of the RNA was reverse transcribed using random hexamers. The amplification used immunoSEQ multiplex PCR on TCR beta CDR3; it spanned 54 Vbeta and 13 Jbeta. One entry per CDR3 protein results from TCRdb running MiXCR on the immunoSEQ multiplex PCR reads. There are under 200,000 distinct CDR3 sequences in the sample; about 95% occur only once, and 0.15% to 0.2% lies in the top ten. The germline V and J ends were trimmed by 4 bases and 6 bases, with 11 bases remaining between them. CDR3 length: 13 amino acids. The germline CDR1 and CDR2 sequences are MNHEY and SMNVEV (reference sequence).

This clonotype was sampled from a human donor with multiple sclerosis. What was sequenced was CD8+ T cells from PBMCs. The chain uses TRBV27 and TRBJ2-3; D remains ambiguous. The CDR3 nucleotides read TGTGCCAGCAGTTGGCCCGCACGGGATACGCAGTATTTT. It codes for CASSWPARDTQYF.